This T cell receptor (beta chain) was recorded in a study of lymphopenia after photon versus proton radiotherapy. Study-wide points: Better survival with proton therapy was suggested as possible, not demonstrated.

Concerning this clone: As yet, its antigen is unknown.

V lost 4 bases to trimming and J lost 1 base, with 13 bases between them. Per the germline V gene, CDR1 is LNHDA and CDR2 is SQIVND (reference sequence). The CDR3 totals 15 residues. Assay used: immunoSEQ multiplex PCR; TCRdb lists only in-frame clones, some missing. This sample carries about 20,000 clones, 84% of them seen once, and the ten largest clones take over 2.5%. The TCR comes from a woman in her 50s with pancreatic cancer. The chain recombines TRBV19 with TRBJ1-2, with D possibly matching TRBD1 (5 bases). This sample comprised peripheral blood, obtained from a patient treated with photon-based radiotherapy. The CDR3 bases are TGTGCCAGTAGTACGCCCAGGGACCTTAACTATGGCTACACCTTC. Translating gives CASSTPRDLNYGYTF.